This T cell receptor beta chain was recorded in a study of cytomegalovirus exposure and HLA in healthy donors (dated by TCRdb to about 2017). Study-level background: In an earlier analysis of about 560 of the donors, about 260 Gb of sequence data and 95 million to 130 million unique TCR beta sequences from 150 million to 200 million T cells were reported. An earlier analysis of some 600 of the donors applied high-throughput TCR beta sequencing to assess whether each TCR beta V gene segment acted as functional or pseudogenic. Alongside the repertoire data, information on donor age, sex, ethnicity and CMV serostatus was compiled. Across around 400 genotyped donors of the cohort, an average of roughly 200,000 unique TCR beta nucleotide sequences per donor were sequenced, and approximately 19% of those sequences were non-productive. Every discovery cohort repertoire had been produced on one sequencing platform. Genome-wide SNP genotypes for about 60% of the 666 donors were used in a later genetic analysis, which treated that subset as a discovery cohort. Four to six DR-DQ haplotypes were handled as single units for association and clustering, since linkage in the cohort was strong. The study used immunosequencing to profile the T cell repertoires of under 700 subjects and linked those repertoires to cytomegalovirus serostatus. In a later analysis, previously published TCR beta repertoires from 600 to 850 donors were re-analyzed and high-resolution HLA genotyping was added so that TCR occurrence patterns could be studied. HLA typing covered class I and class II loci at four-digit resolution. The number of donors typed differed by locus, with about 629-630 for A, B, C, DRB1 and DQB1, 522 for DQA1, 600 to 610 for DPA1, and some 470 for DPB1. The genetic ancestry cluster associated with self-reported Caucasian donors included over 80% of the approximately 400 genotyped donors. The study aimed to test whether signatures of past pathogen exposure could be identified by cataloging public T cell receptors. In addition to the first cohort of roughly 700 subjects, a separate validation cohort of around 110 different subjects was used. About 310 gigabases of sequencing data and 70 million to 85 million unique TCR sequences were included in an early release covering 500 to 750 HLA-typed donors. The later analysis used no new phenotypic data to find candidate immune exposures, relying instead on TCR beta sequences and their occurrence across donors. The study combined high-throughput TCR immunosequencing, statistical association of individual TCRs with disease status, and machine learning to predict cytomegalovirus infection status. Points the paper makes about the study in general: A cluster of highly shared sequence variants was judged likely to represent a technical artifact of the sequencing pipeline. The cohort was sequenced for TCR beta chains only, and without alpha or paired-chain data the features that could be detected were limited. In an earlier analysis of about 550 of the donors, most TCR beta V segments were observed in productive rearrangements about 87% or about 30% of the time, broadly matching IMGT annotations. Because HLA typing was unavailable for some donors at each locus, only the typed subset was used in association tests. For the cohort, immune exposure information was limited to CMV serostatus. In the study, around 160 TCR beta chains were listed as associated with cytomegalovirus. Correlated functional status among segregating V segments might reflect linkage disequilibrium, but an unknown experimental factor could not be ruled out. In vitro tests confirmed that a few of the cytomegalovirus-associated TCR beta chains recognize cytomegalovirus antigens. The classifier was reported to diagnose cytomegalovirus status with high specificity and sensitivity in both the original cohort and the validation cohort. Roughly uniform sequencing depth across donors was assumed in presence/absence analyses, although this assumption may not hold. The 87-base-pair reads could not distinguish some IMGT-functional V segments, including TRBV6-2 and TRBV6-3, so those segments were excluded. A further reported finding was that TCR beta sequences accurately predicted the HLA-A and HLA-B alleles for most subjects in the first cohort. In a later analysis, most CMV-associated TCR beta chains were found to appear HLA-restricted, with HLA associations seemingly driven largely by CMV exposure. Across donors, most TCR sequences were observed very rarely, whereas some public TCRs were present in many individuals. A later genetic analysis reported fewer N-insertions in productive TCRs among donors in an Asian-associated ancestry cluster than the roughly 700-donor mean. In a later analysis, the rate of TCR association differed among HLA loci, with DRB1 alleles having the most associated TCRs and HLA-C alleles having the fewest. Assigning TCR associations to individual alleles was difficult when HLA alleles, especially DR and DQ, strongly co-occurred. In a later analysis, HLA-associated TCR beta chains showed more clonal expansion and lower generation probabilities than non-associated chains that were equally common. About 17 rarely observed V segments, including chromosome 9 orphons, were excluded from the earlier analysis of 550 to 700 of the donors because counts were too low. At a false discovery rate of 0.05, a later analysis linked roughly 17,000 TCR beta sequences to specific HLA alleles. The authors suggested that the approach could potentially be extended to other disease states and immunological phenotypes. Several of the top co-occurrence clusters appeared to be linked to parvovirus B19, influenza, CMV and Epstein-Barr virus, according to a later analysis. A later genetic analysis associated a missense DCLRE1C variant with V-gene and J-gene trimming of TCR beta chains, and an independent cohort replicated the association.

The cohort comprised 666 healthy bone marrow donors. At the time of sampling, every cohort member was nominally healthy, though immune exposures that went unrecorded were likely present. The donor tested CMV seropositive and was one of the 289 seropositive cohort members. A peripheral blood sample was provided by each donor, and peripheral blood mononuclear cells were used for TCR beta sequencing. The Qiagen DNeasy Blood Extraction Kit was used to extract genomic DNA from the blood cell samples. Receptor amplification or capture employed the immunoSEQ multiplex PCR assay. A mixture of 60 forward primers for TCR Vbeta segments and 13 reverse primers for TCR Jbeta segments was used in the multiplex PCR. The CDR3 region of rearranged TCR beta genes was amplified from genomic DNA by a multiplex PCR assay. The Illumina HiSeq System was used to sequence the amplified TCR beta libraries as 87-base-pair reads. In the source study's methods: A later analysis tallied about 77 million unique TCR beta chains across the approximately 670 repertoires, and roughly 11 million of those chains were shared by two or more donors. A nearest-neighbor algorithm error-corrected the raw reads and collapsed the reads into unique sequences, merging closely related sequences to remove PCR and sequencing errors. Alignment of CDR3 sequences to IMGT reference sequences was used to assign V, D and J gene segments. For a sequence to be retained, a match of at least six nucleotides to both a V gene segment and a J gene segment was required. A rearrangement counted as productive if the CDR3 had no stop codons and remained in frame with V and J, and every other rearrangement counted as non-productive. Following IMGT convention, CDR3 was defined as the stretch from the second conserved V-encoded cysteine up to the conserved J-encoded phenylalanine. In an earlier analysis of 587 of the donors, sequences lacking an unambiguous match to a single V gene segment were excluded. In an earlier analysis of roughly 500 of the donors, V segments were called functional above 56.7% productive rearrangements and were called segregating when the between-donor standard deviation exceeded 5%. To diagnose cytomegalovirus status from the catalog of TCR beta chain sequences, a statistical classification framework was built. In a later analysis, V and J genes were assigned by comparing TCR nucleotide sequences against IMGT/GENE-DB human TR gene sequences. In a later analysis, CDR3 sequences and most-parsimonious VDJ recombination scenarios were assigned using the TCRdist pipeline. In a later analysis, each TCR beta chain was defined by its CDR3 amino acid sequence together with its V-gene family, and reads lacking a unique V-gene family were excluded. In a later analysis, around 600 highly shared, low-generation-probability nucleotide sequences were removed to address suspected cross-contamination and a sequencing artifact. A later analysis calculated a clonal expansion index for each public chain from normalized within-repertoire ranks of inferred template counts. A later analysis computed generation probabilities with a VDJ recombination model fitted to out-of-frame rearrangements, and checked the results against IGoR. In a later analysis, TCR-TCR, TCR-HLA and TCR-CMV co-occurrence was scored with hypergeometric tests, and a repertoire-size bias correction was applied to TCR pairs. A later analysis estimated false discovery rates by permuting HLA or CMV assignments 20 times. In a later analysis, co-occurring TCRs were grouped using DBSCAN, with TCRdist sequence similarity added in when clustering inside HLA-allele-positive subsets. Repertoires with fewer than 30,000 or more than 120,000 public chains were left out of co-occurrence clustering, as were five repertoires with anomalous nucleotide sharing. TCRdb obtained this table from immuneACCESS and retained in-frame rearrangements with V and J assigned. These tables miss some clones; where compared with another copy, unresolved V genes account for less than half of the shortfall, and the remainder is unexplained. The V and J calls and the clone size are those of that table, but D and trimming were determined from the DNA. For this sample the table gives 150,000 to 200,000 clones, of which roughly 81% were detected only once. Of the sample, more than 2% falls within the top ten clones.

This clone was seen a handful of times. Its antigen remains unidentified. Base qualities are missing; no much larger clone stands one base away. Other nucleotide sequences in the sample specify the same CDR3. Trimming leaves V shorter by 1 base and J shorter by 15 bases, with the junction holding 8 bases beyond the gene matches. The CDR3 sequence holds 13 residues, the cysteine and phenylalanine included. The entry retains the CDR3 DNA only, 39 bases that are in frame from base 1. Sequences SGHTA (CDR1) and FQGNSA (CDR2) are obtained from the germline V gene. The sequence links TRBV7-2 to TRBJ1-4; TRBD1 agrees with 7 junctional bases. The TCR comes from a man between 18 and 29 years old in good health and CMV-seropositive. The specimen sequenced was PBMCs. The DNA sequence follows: TGTGCCAGCAGCTTAGAAGCGGGCAGGGGGGTGTTTTTT. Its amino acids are CASSLEAGRGVFF.